This record concerns one T cell receptor beta chain sequence. It was with 60 Vbeta and 13 Jbeta primers that the PCR ran. Measured with immunoSEQ multiplex PCR; TCRdb has only the in-frame clones, and not every one. The data hold 170,000 or so clones, with roughly three quarters observed a single time. This entry comes from a study of cytomegalovirus exposure and HLA in healthy donors. This CDR3 spans 16 amino acids. The ends lost 3 bases at V and 0 bases at J; junction bases unmatched: 7. Germline CDR1 and CDR2: KGHSH and LQKENI. The chain employs TRBV18 and TRBJ2-7; 8 nucleotides agree with TRBD1. The origin of this receptor is a woman between 45 and 60 years old in good health and CMV-seropositive. Sequencing was done on a sample of PBMCs. For the CDR3, the DNA is TGTGCCAGCTCACCGGCGACAGGGGTTAGCTCCTACGAGCAGTACTTC. This sequence encodes CASSPATGVSSYEQYF.